A single sample gave rise to the 32 T cell receptor beta chains below, sequenced in a study of T cells expressing NK-cell markers. TCRdb reprocessed the 5' RACE reads, with one entry per CDR3 protein and no DNA. This listing includes about 370,000 distinct CDR3 sequences. The sample consisted of blood T cells: a sorted CD56 or NKG2C T cell subset, CD4+ or CD8+ T cells, or bulk PBMC T cells (not recorded which). Receptor source: a woman aged 45 to 65 in good health.

The rearrangement links TRBV5-1 to TRBJ2-1; TCRdb calls TRBD2, which cannot be checked without DNA. From germline, CDR1 is SGHRS and CDR2 YFSETQ. CDR3 length: 16 residues. The CDR3: CASSLSRSGRHNEQFF.

The chain recombines TRBV5-1 with TRBJ2-2. The germline V gene encodes CDR1 SGHRS and CDR2 YFSETQ. The CDR3 runs to 12 residues. CDR3 loop: CASRLDLGELFF.

The V call is TRBV18, the J call TRBJ2-1; with no DNA, the TCRdb D assignment of TRBD1 cannot be verified. Germline CDR1 reads KGHSH; CDR2 reads LQKENI. This CDR3 has 11 residues. CDR3 loop: CASSGADEQFF.

The gene calls are TRBV12-3 or TRBV12-4 and TRBJ2-5; as DNA is missing, the TRBD2 call by TCRdb cannot be tested. CDR3 length: 13 residues. The chain's CDR3 is CASGRRFSETQYF.

The chain combines TRBV20-1 with TRBJ2-7; the D call of TRBD2 rests on TCRdb alone, since no DNA is present to check it. The germline V gene encodes CDR1 DFQATT and CDR2 SNEGSKA (reference sequence). This CDR3 region has 18 residues. The CDR3 sequence is CSARDVPSGAINSYEQYF.

CDR3: CAWTREWGTGELFF. The chain uses TRBV30 and TRBJ2-2; TCRdb calls TRBD1, which cannot be checked without DNA. The CDR3 runs 14 residues. CDR1 and CDR2 from the germline V gene are GTSNPN and SVGIG (reference sequence).

This sequence joins TRBV10-2 and TRBJ2-2; the TRBD2 assignment by TCRdb is unverifiable without DNA. CDR1 and CDR2 (germline): WSHSY, SAAADI. The CDR3 spans 16 residues. CDR3 sequence reads: CASGGLAGSNTGELFF.

The chain recombines TRBV9 with TRBJ2-3; TCRdb designates TRBD1, a call that cannot be tested without DNA. The CDR3 spans 15 residues. Germline V gene data show CDR1 as SGDLS and CDR2 as YYNGEE. The CDR3 reads CASSASGLHPDTQYF.

V is TRBV7-9 and J is TRBJ2-2; the TCRdb call, TRBD1, lacks DNA for checking. The CDR3 is 16 residues long. CDR1 SEHNR and CDR2 FQNEAQ come from the germline V gene (reference sequence). The CDR3 loop is CASSEDRGPGTGELFF.

V usage is TRBV29-1 and J usage is TRBJ2-4. The CDR3 runs to 11 residues. Germline values: CDR1 SQVTM, CDR2 ANQGSEA. The CDR3 loop reads CSVDGGSIQYF.

V usage is TRBV6-2 or TRBV6-3 and J usage is TRBJ2-3; TCRdb's D call, TRBD1, is unchecked because there is no DNA. Germline V lookup: CDR1 MNHEY, CDR2 SVGEGT. This CDR3 is 15 amino acids long. This CDR3 reads CASSYPGQSTDTQYF.

This chain uses TRBV3-1 with TRBJ2-3; TCRdb designates TRBD2, a call that cannot be tested without DNA. In germline, CDR1 is LGHDT, CDR2 YNNKEL (reference sequence). The CDR3 spans 16 residues. CDR3 residues: CASSQDLGPPPQTQYF.

V is TRBV15 and J is TRBJ2-7; TCRdb designates TRBD1, a call that cannot be tested without DNA. The CDR3 length is 14 residues. The germline CDR1 and CDR2 sequences are LNHNV and YYDKDF (reference sequence). The CDR3 is CATSRDVGAYEQYF.

The rearrangement uses TRBV9 and TRBJ2-7. The CDR3 is 15 amino acids. Germline V gives CDR1 SGDLS, CDR2 YYNGEE. The CDR3: CASSVGPDNSYEQYF.

The chain joins TRBV15 to TRBJ2-3; without DNA, the TCRdb call of TRBD2 cannot be checked. CDR3 length: 14 amino acids. Germline assignment: CDR1 LNHNV and CDR2 YYDKDF (reference sequence). The CDR3 loop is CATGLREGWDTQYF.

V and J are TRBV5-1 and TRBJ2-3; with no DNA, the TCRdb D assignment of TRBD2 cannot be verified. The length of the CDR3 is 14 residues. In germline, CDR1 is SGHRS, CDR2 YFSETQ. CDR3 amino acids: CASSLRAGVDTQYF.

The V gene is TRBV18, the J gene TRBJ1-1. The CDR3 runs 16 residues. CDR1 is KGHSH and CDR2 is LQKENI in the germline V gene. The CDR3 sequence is CASSPRAEGANTEAFF.

The CDR3 loop is CSVGIMGSEQYF. The chain recombines TRBV29-1 with TRBJ2-7. The CDR3 extends over 12 amino acids. Germline-derived CDR1 and CDR2 are SQVTM and ANQGSEA.

The chain uses TRBV5-1 and TRBJ2-1; the D call from TCRdb, TRBD1, cannot be confirmed without DNA. The germline CDR1 and CDR2 sequences are SGHRS and YFSETQ. The CDR3 sequence is 14 residues long. This CDR3 is CASSLIGVPDEQFF.

The chain recombines TRBV21-1 with TRBJ2-3; there is no DNA to check the TCRdb D call of TRBD1. TRBV21-1 is labeled a pseudogene. CDR3 size: 16 residues. The CDR3: CASSTPGTSGSDTQYF.

The chain joins TRBV5-5 to TRBJ2-1; the TCRdb call, TRBD1, lacks DNA for checking. The germline CDR1 and CDR2 sequences are SGHKS and YYEKEE (reference sequence). The CDR3 runs 15 residues. CDR3 sequence reads: CASSLTGGPYNEQFF.

The chain is built from TRBV12-3 or TRBV12-4 and TRBJ1-2. This CDR3 has 13 amino acids. Here the CDR3 reads CAAGGVSNYGYTF.

The chain employs TRBV29-1 and TRBJ2-1; TCRdb picks TRBD1, but there is no DNA to check that call. CDR1 is SQVTM, CDR2 ANQGSEA, per germline. There are 16 residues in the CDR3. CDR3 loop: CSVPSQGGIGYNEQFF.

The chain joins TRBV5-1 to TRBJ2-1; TCRdb proposes TRBD2, but this gene call is untestable without DNA. Germline lookup yields CDR1 SGHRS and CDR2 YFSETQ. This CDR3 region has 18 residues. CDR3 amino acids: CASSPVLGGTSGTVGQFF.

This chain joins TRBV29-1 and TRBJ2-5; absent DNA, TCRdb's TRBD1 call cannot be checked. Germline CDR1 is SQVTM and CDR2 is ANQGSEA. The length of the CDR3 is 12 residues. CDR3 loop: CSGTGVDWTQYF.

The chain couples TRBV7-9 to TRBJ2-3. Germline-derived CDR1 and CDR2 are SEHNR and FQNEAQ (reference sequence). The CDR3 is 14 amino acids. CDR3 amino acids: CASSRPGSTDTQYF.

This chain connects TRBV28 to TRBJ1-6; TCRdb returns TRBD1, unconfirmable since there is no DNA. CDR3 length equals 15 residues. The germline gives CDR1 MDHEN, CDR2 SYDVKM. This chain's CDR3 is CASRRDRGSNSPLHF.

V and J are TRBV6-1 and TRBJ2-2; absent DNA, TCRdb's TRBD1 call cannot be checked. The length of the CDR3 is 15 residues. The germline gives CDR1 MNHNS, CDR2 SASEGT. CDR3 residues: CASSATGVGPGELFF.

The chain uses TRBV7-9 and TRBJ2-4; TCRdb lists TRBD1, though no DNA is available to test this call. Germline assignment: CDR1 SEHNR and CDR2 FQNEAQ (reference sequence). This CDR3 has 22 amino acids. The CDR3: CASSLANVKGTDNRLAKNIQYF.

This chain links TRBV7-7 with TRBJ2-3. Germline lookup yields CDR1 SSHAT and CDR2 FNYEAQ (reference sequence). CDR3 length: 14 residues. CDR3 amino acids: CASSIMDGTDTQYF. The variable domain in full, completed from reference TRBV7-7 and TRBJ2-3, reads GAGVSQSPRYKVTKRGQDVTLRCDPISSHATLYWYQQALGQGPEFLTYFNYEAQPDKSGLPSDRFSAERPEGSISTLTIQRTEQRDSAMYRCASSIMDGTDTQYFGPGTRLTVL.

The chain carries TRBV5-1 and TRBJ2-3. Germline V gives CDR1 SGHRS, CDR2 YFSETQ. The CDR3 is 17 amino acids. CDR3 amino acids: CASSSDVGQPSTDTQYF.

V usage is TRBV12-3 or TRBV12-4 and J usage is TRBJ2-6; TCRdb reports TRBD1, a call that lacks DNA to check it against. The CDR3 extends over 15 amino acids. CDR3 sequence: CASSEGGSGANVLTF.